This TCR beta chain was captured in a study of graft-versus-host responses after intestinal transplantation. Study-level findings and limits: HvG clone declines early post-transplant were associated with peak circulating GvH levels. Graft-versus-host to host-versus-graft clonal ratios in allografts were high in patients with graft-donor T cell macrochimerism. GvH clones detected in recipient marrow included some appearing first in ileum or blood.

The table came from immunoSEQ multiplex PCR; TCRdb's copy has only in-frame clones and leaves some out. Of 20,000 to 25,000 clones listed, 30% to 40% are singletons. Investigators plated approximately 200,000 CFSE-labeled responder cells together with approximately 200,000 irradiated stimulator cells labeled with violet dye. Researchers sorted proliferating CFSE-low CD3+CD4+ and CD3+CD8+ responders once the reaction had finished. The CDR3 runs 17 residues. The sample was alloreactive CD8+ T cells from a mixed lymphocyte reaction culture, taken before intestinal transplant. The subset: CFSE-low proliferating T cells sorted from approximately 6-day pre-transplant mixed lymphocyte reaction (GvH or HvG direction). The sequence was collected from a human patient who received an intestinal transplant. The chain uses TRBV21-1 and TRBJ2-1; no DNA check was done on the table's D call, TRBD1. TRBV21-1 is a known pseudogene. CDR3 residues: CASSKRNSSACYNEQFF. CDR3 bases: TGTGCCAGCAGCAAAAGAAACAGCTCAGCTTGCTACAATGAGCAGTTCTTC.